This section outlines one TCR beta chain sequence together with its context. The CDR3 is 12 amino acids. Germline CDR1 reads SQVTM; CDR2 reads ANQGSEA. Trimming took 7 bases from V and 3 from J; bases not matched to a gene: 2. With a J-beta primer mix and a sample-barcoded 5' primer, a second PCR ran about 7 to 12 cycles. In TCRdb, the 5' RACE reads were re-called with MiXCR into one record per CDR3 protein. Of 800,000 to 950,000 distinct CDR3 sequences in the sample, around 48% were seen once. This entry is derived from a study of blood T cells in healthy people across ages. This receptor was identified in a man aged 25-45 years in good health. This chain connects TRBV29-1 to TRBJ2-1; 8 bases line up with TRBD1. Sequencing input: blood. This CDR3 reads CSGRGLYNEQFF. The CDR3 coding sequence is TGCAGCGGCAGGGGGCTCTACAATGAGCAGTTCTTC.